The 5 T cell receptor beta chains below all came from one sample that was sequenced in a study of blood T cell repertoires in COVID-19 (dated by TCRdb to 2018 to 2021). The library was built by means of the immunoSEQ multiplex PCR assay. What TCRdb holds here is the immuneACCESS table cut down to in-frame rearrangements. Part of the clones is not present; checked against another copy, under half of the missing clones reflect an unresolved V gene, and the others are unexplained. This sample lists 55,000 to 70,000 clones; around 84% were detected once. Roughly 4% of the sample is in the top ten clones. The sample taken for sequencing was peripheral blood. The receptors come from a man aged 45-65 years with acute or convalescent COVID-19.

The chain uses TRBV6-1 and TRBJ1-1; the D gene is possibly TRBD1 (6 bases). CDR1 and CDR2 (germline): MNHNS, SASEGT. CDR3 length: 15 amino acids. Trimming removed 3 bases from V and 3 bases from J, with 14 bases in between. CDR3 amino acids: CASSDIGGVDTEAFF. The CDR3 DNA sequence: TGTGCCAGCAGTGACATTGGGGGCGTGGACACTGAAGCTTTCTTT.

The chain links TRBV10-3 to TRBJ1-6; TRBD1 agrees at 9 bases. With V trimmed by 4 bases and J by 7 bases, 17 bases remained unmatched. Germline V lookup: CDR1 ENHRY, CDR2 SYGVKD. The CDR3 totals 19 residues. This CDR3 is CAISARLDRGGTLNSPLHF. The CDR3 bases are TGTGCCATCAGTGCCCGACTGGACAGGGGTGGAACCCTCAATTCACCCCTCCACTTT.

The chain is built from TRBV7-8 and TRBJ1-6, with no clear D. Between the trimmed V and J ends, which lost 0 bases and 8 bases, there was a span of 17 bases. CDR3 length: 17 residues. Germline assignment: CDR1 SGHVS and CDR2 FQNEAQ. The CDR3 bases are TGTGCCAGCAGCTTAGCGATTGGGCCCAGGTCTCATTCACCCCTCCACTTT. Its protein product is CASSLAIGPRSHSPLHF. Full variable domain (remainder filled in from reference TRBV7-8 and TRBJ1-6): GAGVSQSPRYKVAKRGQDVALRCDPISGHVSLFWYQQALGQGPEFLTYFQNEAQLDKSGLPSDRFFAERPEGSVSTLKIQRTQQEDSAVYLCASSLAIGPRSHSPLHFGNGTRLTVT.

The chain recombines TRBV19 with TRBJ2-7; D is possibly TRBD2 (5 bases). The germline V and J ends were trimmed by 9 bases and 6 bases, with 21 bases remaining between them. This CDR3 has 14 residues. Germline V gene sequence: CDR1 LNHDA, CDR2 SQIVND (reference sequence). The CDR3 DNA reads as TGTGCCAGCCGCACGGGGTACCGCCAAGGCGAGCAGTACTTC. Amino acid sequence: CASRTGYRQGEQYF.

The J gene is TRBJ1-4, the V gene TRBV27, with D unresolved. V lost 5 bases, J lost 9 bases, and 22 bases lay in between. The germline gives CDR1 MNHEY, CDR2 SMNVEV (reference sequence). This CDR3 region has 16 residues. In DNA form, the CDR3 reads TGTGCCAGCAGTCCCATTGGGGTCAGCCGGAGGCAAAAACTGTTTTTT. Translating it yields CASSPIGVSRRQKLFF.